This T cell receptor beta chain was sequenced in a study of cytomegalovirus exposure and HLA in healthy donors. Germline V CDR1 and CDR2: SNHLY, FYNNEI. The CDR3 loop spans 13 amino acids. Trimming pared 7 bases from V and 4 bases from J, leaving 14 bases between. A multiplex PCR was run with 60 Vbeta primers and 13 Jbeta primers. Repertoires were generated with immunoSEQ multiplex PCR, while TCRdb's copy carries only in-frame clones and drops some. Seen here are some 90,000 clones, approximately 72% observed once, and the top ten hold 11% to 15%. Sample: PBMCs. The clonotype comes from a woman aged 70-85 years in good health and CMV-seropositive. The chain links TRBV2 to TRBJ2-7; tentative D call: TRBD2 (5 bases). The CDR3 DNA reads as TGTGCCAGCATTCGGGGTGGTCAGTACGAGCAGTACTTC. Its translation is CASIRGGQYEQYF. The complete variable domain, with remaining parts taken from reference TRBV2 and TRBJ2-7, reads EPEVTQTPSHQVTQMGQEVILRCVPISNHLYFYWYRQILGQKVEFLVSFYNNEISEKSEIFDDQFSVERPDGSNFTLKIRSTKLEDSAMYFCASIRGGQYEQYFGPGTRLTVT.